Each of the 9 T cell receptor beta chains below was sequenced from the same sample in a study of PD-1 blockade in classical Hodgkin lymphoma. Time point indicated: cycle 4 day 1 (C4D1), after six to seven weeks of nivolumab. Relapses following autologous stem cell transplantation were seen in all patients, with brentuximab vedotin exposure varying. Isolation of CD8+ T cells from thawed PBMCs used magnetic negative selection. TCRdb's copy holds only in-frame clones and misses some; the assay was immunoSEQ multiplex PCR. The table has around 15,000 clones, around 90% seen once. The specimen was CD8+ T cells from blood, collected before the fourth cycle of nivolumab. These receptors were collected from a human donor with classical Hodgkin lymphoma.

This clone was seen only once. The rearrangement links TRBV5-8 to TRBJ2-4; possibly TRBD1 for D (7 bases). The CDR3 has 17 residues. Trimming took off 0 bases at V and 9 bases at J, with 22 bases between the two ends. Germline lookup yields CDR1 SGHTS and CDR2 YDEGEE. CDR3 sequence (DNA): TGTGCCAGCAGCTTGGACAATGACAGGGAGGAATTGGGCATTCAGTACTTC. Its translation is CASSLDNDREELGIQYF.

V usage is TRBV23-1 and J usage is TRBJ2-3; 7 bases agree with TRBD1. TRBV23-1 qualifies as an ORF whose function is uncertain. This CDR3 is built from 14 residues. Trimming at V came to 3 bases and at J to 2 bases, leaving 2 bases not matched to a gene. CDR3 in amino acids: CASSQGQNTDTQYF. The CDR3 DNA reads TGCGCCAGCAGTCAGGGACAGAACACAGATACGCAGTATTTT.

The CDR3 sequence: CASSIVGVSGNTIYF. CDR3 DNA sequence: TGTGCCAGTAGTATAGTCGGAGTCTCTGGAAACACCATATATTTT. The V and J genes are TRBV19 and TRBJ1-3; D unclear. V lost 1 base, J lost 0 bases, and 7 bases lay in between. Germline values: CDR1 LNHDA, CDR2 SQIVND (reference sequence). This CDR3 has 15 residues.

The rearrangement links TRBV7-6 to TRBJ1-6; D is unclear. Trimming stripped 5 bases from V and 7 bases from J, with 15 bases between. The V gene's germline CDR1 is SGHVS and CDR2 FNYEAQ. There are 15 residues in the CDR3. CDR3 bases: TGTGCCAGCAGCCCAGACGGAAACCTGAATTCACCCCTCCACTTT. Amino acid sequence: CASSPDGNLNSPLHF.

The chain is built from TRBV11-2 and TRBJ2-3; no clear D gene. V lost 2 bases, J lost 1 base, and 7 bases lay in between. From germline, CDR1 is SGHAT and CDR2 FQNNGV. This CDR3 region has 14 residues. CDR3 amino acids: CASSLMVGTDTQYF. The CDR3 DNA is TGTGCCAGCAGCTTAATGGTGGGCACAGATACGCAGTATTTT.

The CDR3 here is CASNILGIGGETQYF. CDR3 in DNA: TGTGCCAGCAATATACTAGGGATTGGAGGGGAGACCCAGTACTTC. The V gene is TRBV27, the J gene TRBJ2-5, with D possibly TRBD2 on 6 matching bases. The germline V gene has CDR1 MNHEY and CDR2 SMNVEV (reference sequence). The CDR3 covers 15 residues. Deletions cut 7 bases from V and 5 bases from J, with 20 bases between.

The chain recombines TRBV28 with TRBJ2-1; the D is unclear. The CDR3 length is 16 residues. Trimming shortened V by 5 bases and J by 1 base, and 15 bases separated the two germline ends. Per germline, CDR1 MDHEN and CDR2 SYDVKM. The CDR3 region is CASSPFLVRSYNEQFF. The CDR3 region has the DNA TGTGCCAGCAGTCCTTTTTTAGTACGGTCCTACAATGAGCAGTTCTTC.

The rearrangement joins TRBV10-3 to TRBJ2-1, with D possibly matching TRBD1 (5 bases). Trimming took 5 bases from V and 7 from J, leaving 21 bases between them. The germline CDR1 and CDR2 sequences are ENHRY and SYGVKD. The CDR3 is made up of 16 amino acids. The DNA for the CDR3 is TGTGCCATCAGTACCGAGGCAGGGCACTCACTTAATGAGCAGTTCTTC. This encodes CAISTEAGHSLNEQFF.

This clone appeared once. CDR3 DNA sequence: TGTGCCAGCAAACTGTCCGTAGGGAGTAACGCCTACGAGCAGTACTTC. This translates into CASKLSVGSNAYEQYF. The chain employs TRBV2 and TRBJ2-7, with D tentatively TRBD2 (5 bases). This CDR3 is 16 amino acids long. V lost 7 bases to trimming and J lost 2 bases, with 21 bases between them. The germline V gene encodes CDR1 SNHLY and CDR2 FYNNEI.